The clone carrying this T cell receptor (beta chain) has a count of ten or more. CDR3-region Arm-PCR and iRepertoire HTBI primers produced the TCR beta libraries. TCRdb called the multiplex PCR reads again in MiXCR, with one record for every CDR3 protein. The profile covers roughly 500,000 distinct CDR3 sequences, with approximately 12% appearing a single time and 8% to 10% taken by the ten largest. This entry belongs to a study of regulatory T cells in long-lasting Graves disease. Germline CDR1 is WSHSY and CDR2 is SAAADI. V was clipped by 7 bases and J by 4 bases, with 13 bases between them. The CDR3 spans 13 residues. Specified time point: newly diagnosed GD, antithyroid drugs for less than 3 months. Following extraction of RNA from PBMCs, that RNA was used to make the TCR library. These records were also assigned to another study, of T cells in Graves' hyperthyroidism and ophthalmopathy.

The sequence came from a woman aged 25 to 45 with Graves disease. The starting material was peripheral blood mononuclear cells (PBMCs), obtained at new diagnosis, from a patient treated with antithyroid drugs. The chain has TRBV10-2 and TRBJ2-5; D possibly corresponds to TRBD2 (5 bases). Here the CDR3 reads CASTGGSPETQYF. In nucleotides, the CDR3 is TGCGCCAGCACCGGAGGATCCCCAGAGACCCAGTACTTC.